Following are 27 T cell receptor beta chains from one sample sequenced in a study of T cell repertoires in cytomegalovirus infection. MiXCR, applied by TCRdb to the reads, yields one record per CDR3 protein. The data show 55,000 to 70,000 distinct CDR3 sequences, roughly 20% seen once. No cognate antigen is known for these TCRs. Material: PBMCs, sequenced either directly or after in vitro stimulation (not recorded which). These receptors were obtained from a human donor in good health (CMV status not recorded). Some clones in this sample may be carry-over from other donors' samples.

This clonotype was detected many times. The chain employs TRBV7-9 and TRBJ2-5, with 9 bases aligning to TRBD1. Unmatched junction bases numbered 10, after V lost 4 bases and J lost 1 base. The CDR3 loop spans 17 amino acids. Germline values: CDR1 SEHNR, CDR2 FQNEAQ (reference sequence). The CDR3 DNA follows: TGTGCCAGCAGCTCAACCAGGACAGGGGACTTCCAAGAGACCCAGTACTTC. Translation gives CASSSTRTGDFQETQYF.

The V and J genes are TRBV15 and TRBJ2-5, with D uncertain. Trimming removed 3 bases from V and 2 bases from J, with 7 bases in between. The CDR3 is made up of 13 amino acids. Germline CDR1 LNHNV, CDR2 YYDKDF (reference sequence). The CDR3 here is CATSRSTQETQYF. The CDR3, as DNA: TGTGCCACCAGCAGGTCCACACAAGAGACCCAGTACTTC.

The V gene is TRBV4-1, the J gene TRBJ2-2; D is perhaps TRBD2 (5 bases). This CDR3 contains 15 residues. Germline V gives CDR1 MGHRA, CDR2 YSYEKL. V lost 2 bases to trimming and J lost 4 bases, with 11 bases between them. The CDR3 nucleotides are TGCGCCAGCAGCCAAACCACTAGGGTCACCGGGGAGCTGTTTTTT. Encoded protein: CASSQTTRVTGELFF.

This chain uses TRBV12-3 or TRBV12-4 with TRBJ2-5; a weak D match, TRBD2 (6 bases). Trimming stripped 6 bases from V and 1 base from J, with 9 bases between. This CDR3 has 13 residues. CDR3: CASRRDFQETQYF. The CDR3 nucleotides read TGTGCCAGCAGACGGGACTTCCAAGAGACCCAGTACTTC.

This clonotype was detected ten times or more. V usage is TRBV7-2 and J usage is TRBJ2-7, with no clear D. With 0 bases removed from V and 2 bases from J, the gap between germline ends came to 8 bases. This CDR3 comprises 14 residues. Germline V CDR1 and CDR2: SGHTA, FQGNSA. DNA of the CDR3: TGTGCCAGCAGCTTAGCGGGAAGAACCTACGAGCAGTACTTC. Its translation: CASSLAGRTYEQYF.

The chain couples TRBV29-1 to TRBJ2-3, with a weak D call TRBD1 (6 bases). CDR1 is SQVTM and CDR2 is ANQGSEA in the germline V gene. The V end was cut by 5 bases, the J end by 6 bases, with 9 bases between. The CDR3 length is 11 residues. CDR3 in DNA: TGCAGCGTTTCCACAGGGGATACGCAGTATTTT. Protein sequence: CSVSTGDTQYF.

This chain joins TRBV4-3 and TRBJ2-1, with 8 bases fitting TRBD2. V shed 0 bases and J 7 bases; nucleotides not matched to a gene: 5. Germline V CDR1 and CDR2: LGHNA, YSLEER. This CDR3 region has 15 residues. The CDR3 here is CASSQDTGGGNEQFF. In DNA, the CDR3 is TGCGCCAGCAGCCAAGATACGGGAGGGGGAAATGAGCAGTTCTTC.

The gene calls are TRBV15 and TRBJ2-1; D is undetermined. CDR1 and CDR2 (germline): LNHNV, YYDKDF (reference sequence). The CDR3 is made up of 13 amino acids. Trimming took 4 bases from V and 5 from J, leaving 9 bases between them. The CDR3 DNA reads as TGTGCCACCAGCAAGGCAGTAAACAATGAGCAGTTCTTC. Protein: CATSKAVNNEQFF.

This clonotype was detected ten times or more. The chain recombines TRBV7-2 with TRBJ1-1; 7 nucleotides agree with TRBD1. There are 13 residues in the CDR3. V gave up 4 bases and J gave up 11 bases; unmatched junction bases: 10. CDR1 SGHTA and CDR2 FQGNSA come from the germline V gene. The CDR3 sequence: CASSSTGTKGAFF. For the CDR3, the DNA is TGTGCCAGCAGCTCGACAGGGACGAAGGGGGCTTTCTTT.

V is TRBV7-2 and J is TRBJ2-7; 7 bases align to TRBD2. The CDR3 covers 14 residues. CDR1 is SGHTA and CDR2 is FQGNSA in the germline V gene. Trimming took 1 base from V and 4 from J; bases not matched to a gene: 4. Here the CDR3 DNA reads TGTGCCAGCAGCTTAGTTGGGGGGGTGTACGAGCAGTACGTC. Protein sequence: CASSLVGGVYEQYV.

This chain joins TRBV7-2 and TRBJ1-5, with D perhaps TRBD1 (6 bases). Germline CDR1 is SGHTA and CDR2 is FQGNSA. CDR3 length: 20 residues. V gave up 2 bases and J gave up 1 base, with 24 bases separating them. The CDR3: CASSLWVSQRGQKSNQPQHF. The CDR3 DNA reads as TGTGCCAGCAGCTTATGGGTGAGCCAGAGAGGACAGAAAAGCAATCAGCCCCAGCATTTT.

In this sample, this clonotype turned up many times. V is TRBV7-2 and J is TRBJ1-1; 7 bases match TRBD1. Trimming removed 4 bases from V and 10 bases from J; junction bases left unmatched: 12. The germline V gene encodes CDR1 SGHTA and CDR2 FQGNSA. The CDR3 has 14 residues. The CDR3 here is CASSSITGALPAFF. The CDR3 region has the DNA TGTGCCAGCAGCTCGATTACAGGGGCCCTGCCAGCTTTCTTT.

The J gene is TRBJ1-3, the V gene TRBV28; TRBD1 is a possible D gene (6 bases). The CDR3 extends over 17 amino acids. Trimming removed 4 bases at V and 0 bases at J, with 16 bases between. Germline lookup yields CDR1 MDHEN and CDR2 SYDVKM. The CDR3 reads CASSSPTGTNSGNTIYF. CDR3 bases: TGTGCCAGCAGTTCTCCCACCGGGACAAACTCTGGAAACACCATATATTTT.

CDR3: CASSRDGISYEQYF. CDR3 sequence (DNA): TGTGCCAGCAGCCGAGACGGGATTTCCTACGAGCAGTACTTC. This chain uses TRBV6-2 or TRBV6-3 with TRBJ2-7; perhaps TRBD2 as D (5 bases). The germline V gene encodes CDR1 MNHEY and CDR2 SVGEGT. This CDR3 has 14 amino acids. Trimming removed 6 bases at V and 1 base at J, with 13 bases between.

V and J are TRBV6-1 and TRBJ2-5; no reliable D call. There are 11 residues in the CDR3. Germline V lookup: CDR1 MNHNS, CDR2 SASEGT. Trimming cost V 5 bases and J 5 bases, with 6 bases left between them. The CDR3 nucleotides are TGTGCCAGCAGTCGCTGGGAGACCCAGTACTTC. Translated, it gives CASSRWETQYF.

The V call is TRBV19, the J call TRBJ1-2, with D tentatively TRBD1 (5 bases). The CDR3 spans 15 residues. Trimming took off 5 bases at V and 0 bases at J, with 13 bases between the two ends. The germline CDR1 and CDR2 sequences are LNHDA and SQIVND (reference sequence). In DNA form, the CDR3 reads TGTGCCAGTAGTCCCCGACAGAGAGCTAACTATGGCTACACCTTC. The encoded protein is CASSPRQRANYGYTF.

V and J are TRBV2 and TRBJ1-5, with TRBD1 matching over 10 bases. The CDR3 spans 16 residues. Germline CDR1 and CDR2: SNHLY and FYNNEI. With 3 bases clipped from V and 0 bases from J, the junction kept 2 bases outside the gene matches. As DNA, the CDR3 is TGTGCCAGCAGTGACCGGACAGGGGGTAGCAATCAGCCCCAGCATTTT. Translated, it gives CASSDRTGGSNQPQHF.

This clonotype was seen ten or more times. This CDR3 reads CSVVPFGTGNEKLFF. The CDR3 coding sequence is TGCAGCGTTGTGCCCTTCGGGACAGGGAACGAAAAACTGTTTTTT. V usage is TRBV29-1 and J usage is TRBJ1-4; 9 nucleotides line up with TRBD1. This CDR3 is 15 amino acids long. Germline lookup yields CDR1 SQVTM and CDR2 ANQGSEA. J gave up 8 bases and V 4 bases, and 11 bases lay outside the gene matches.

The CDR3 spells CASSLRDQGRYTF. The CDR3 nucleotides are TGTGCCAGCAGTCTACGGGATCAGGGCCGCTACACCTTC. This sequence joins TRBV12-3 or TRBV12-4 and TRBJ1-2; weak D call: TRBD1 (5 bases). V was shortened by 5 bases and J by 9 bases, with 16 bases between the two germline ends. The CDR3 contains 13 residues.

The chain recombines TRBV5-1 with TRBJ1-1; no clear D. The ends were cut back, 0 bases at V and 2 bases at J, with 8 bases in the middle. Per germline, CDR1 SGHRS and CDR2 YFSETQ. The CDR3 contains 14 residues. In nucleotides, the CDR3 is TGCGCCAGCAGCTTGGTCAACAGAAACACTGAAGCTTTCTTT. This sequence encodes CASSLVNRNTEAFF.

The table lists this clonotype with a few counts. This rearrangement joins TRBV9 to TRBJ1-2; a weak D match, TRBD1 (5 bases). CDR3 length equals 14 residues. Germline V lookup: CDR1 SGDLS, CDR2 YYNGEE. The V gene lost 2 bases and the J gene lost 5 bases, with 13 bases spanning the gap. The DNA for the CDR3 is TGTGCCAGCAGCGTCCAGGGTATTGGTTATGGCTACACCTTC. Protein product: CASSVQGIGYGYTF. Using reference TRBV9 and TRBJ1-2 for the parts outside the CDR3, the full variable domain is DSGVTQTPKHLITATGQRVTLRCSPRSGDLSVYWYQQSLDQGLQFLIQYYNGEERAKGNILERFSAQQFPDLHSELNLSSLELGDSALYFCASSVQGIGYGYTFGSGTRLTVV.

The rearrangement uses TRBV7-2 and TRBJ2-1, with 8 bases matching TRBD2. CDR1 and CDR2 from the germline V gene are SGHTA and FQGNSA. This CDR3 is 15 amino acids long. The junction had 4 bases not matched to a gene; V was cut back by 4 bases and J by 2 bases. The CDR3 loop is CASSSLAGTYNEQFF. CDR3 DNA sequence: TGTGCCAGCAGCTCCTTAGCGGGAACCTACAATGAGCAGTTCTTC.

Points on this clonotype: One base away lies a much larger clone, so this may be a sequencing read error. The rearrangement joins TRBV7-2 to TRBJ1-6; D is ambiguous. V was clipped by 9 bases and J by 8 bases, with 17 bases between them. CDR1 is SGHTA and CDR2 is FQGNSA in the germline V gene. CDR3 length equals 14 residues. The CDR3 protein is CARTGVRADSPLHF. CDR3 DNA: TGTGCCAGAACCGGCGTGAGGGCGGATTCACCCCTCCACTTT.

This clonotype has a handful of counts. V usage is TRBV20-1 and J usage is TRBJ2-7; D assignment may be TRBD1 or TRBD2 (5 bases each). The length of the CDR3 is 14 residues. Germline V gene data show CDR1 as DFQATT and CDR2 as SNEGSKA (reference sequence). Trimming took 4 bases from V and 1 from J, leaving 14 bases between them. CDR3 in amino acids: CSATRDGSSYEQYF. CDR3 coding DNA: TGCAGTGCTACCCGGGACGGTAGTTCCTACGAGCAGTACTTC.

This clonotype was recorded at least ten times. The chain links TRBV12-3 or TRBV12-4 to TRBJ2-5, with TRBD1 matching over 8 bases. The CDR3 is 15 residues long. V lost 4 bases to trimming and J lost 2 bases; unmatched junction nucleotides: 6. DNA of the CDR3: TGTGCCAGCAGTTCCCGACAGGGGATACAAGAGACCCAGTACTTC. Translated: CASSSRQGIQETQYF.

This clonotype was found many times. The rearrangement links TRBV7-2 to TRBJ1-4, with 8 bases aligning to TRBD1. V lost 3 bases, J lost 0 bases, and 9 bases stayed unmatched. In germline, CDR1 is SGHTA, CDR2 FQGNSA. The CDR3 has 18 amino acids. CDR3 nucleotides: TGTGCCAGCAGCTTCCCTACAGGGGGTCAAACAACTAATGAAAAACTGTTTTTT. It translates to CASSFPTGGQTTNEKLFF. Filled out from reference TRBV7-2 and TRBJ1-4, the complete variable domain reads GAGVSQSPSNKVTEKGKDVELRCDPISGHTALYWYRQSLGQGLEFLIYFQGNSAPDKSGLPSDRFSAERTGGSVSTLTIQRTQQEDSAVYLCASSFPTGGQTTNEKLFFGSGTQLSVL.

Many counts were recorded for this clonotype. The gene calls are TRBV7-2 and TRBJ1-6, with D possibly being TRBD1 (6 bases). This CDR3 is 14 amino acids long. V lost 2 bases and J 11 bases, leaving 13 bases between the germline ends. CDR1 and CDR2 (germline): SGHTA, FQGNSA. The CDR3: CASSLFGTYPPLHF. The CDR3 region has the DNA TGTGCCAGCAGCTTATTCGGGACATACCCACCCCTCCACTTT.